The 19 T cell receptor beta chains presented below share a single source sample, sequenced in a study of beta chain features in type 1 diabetes. The investigators reverse transcribed all of the isolated RNA, so they sequenced expressed TCRB transcripts. This table comes from immunoSEQ multiplex PCR, and its TCRdb copy is limited to in-frame clones, with some not included. The profile shows approximately 380,000 clones, about 16% of them singletons. The sample was naive CD4+ T cells from blood. The receptors stem from a young woman in good health.

This clone was seen only a few times. The chain employs TRBV7-3 and TRBJ2-3; 8 bases are shared with TRBD2. CDR3 length: 16 amino acids. Losses at the gene ends were 2 bases for V and 1 base for J; bases not matched to a gene: 5. Germline V gives CDR1 SGHTA, CDR2 FQGTGA. The CDR3 DNA sequence: TGTGCCAGCAGCTTACTAAGCGGGAGTGGCACAGATACGCAGTATTTT. Residues: CASSLLSGSGTDTQYF.

In regard to this clone: Other DNA sequences within the sample encode an identical CDR3. The V gene is TRBV9, the J gene TRBJ1-1, with D hard to call. V was trimmed by 5 bases and J by 2 bases, leaving 4 bases between them. The germline gives CDR1 SGDLS, CDR2 YYNGEE. The CDR3 is made up of 11 amino acids. The CDR3 loop is CASSLNTEAFF. CDR3 sequence (DNA): TGTGCCAGCAGTCTTAACACTGAAGCTTTCTTT.

This clone was seen more than once but under ten times. V usage is TRBV5-1 and J usage is TRBJ1-5; D uncertain. From germline, CDR1 is SGHRS and CDR2 YFSETQ. This CDR3 comprises 13 residues. Trimming stripped 2 bases from V and 0 bases from J, with 3 bases between. CDR3 in amino acids: CASSFNSNQPQHF. The CDR3, as DNA: TGCGCCAGCAGCTTCAATAGCAATCAGCCCCAGCATTTT.

J is TRBJ2-5 and V is TRBV7-9; tentatively, D is TRBD2 (6 bases). Looked up from germline, CDR1 is SEHNR and CDR2 is FQNEAQ (reference sequence). V was cut by 2 bases and J by 3 bases, with 10 bases left in between. This CDR3 region has 14 residues. CDR3 bases: TGTGCCAGCAGCTTATTCGGCGGGGAAGAGACCCAGTACTTC. Protein: CASSLFGGEETQYF.

The rearrangement joins TRBV19 to TRBJ1-1, with 12 nucleotides matching TRBD1. CDR3 length equals 15 residues. Germline V gene lookup returns CDR1 LNHDA and CDR2 SQIVND (reference sequence). Unmatched junction bases numbered 11, after V lost 5 bases and J lost 10 bases. CDR3: CASSLSGTGGSGAFF. The CDR3 nucleotides read TGTGCCAGTAGTCTGTCCGGGACAGGGGGCTCTGGAGCTTTCTTT.

The V gene is TRBV6-5, the J gene TRBJ2-2; maybe TRBD1 (5 bases). Trimming took off 1 base at V and 3 bases at J, with 9 bases between the two ends. This CDR3 region has 15 residues. CDR1 and CDR2 from the germline V gene are MNHEY and SVGAGI. The CDR3 region is CASSYWVRDTGELFF. CDR3 coding DNA: TGTGCCAGCAGTTACTGGGTCAGGGACACCGGGGAGCTGTTTTTT.

The table lists this clone with a few counts. The CDR3 region has the DNA TGCAGCGGCTTCAATAGCGGGAGGGCCACAGATACGCAGTATTTT. Its translation: CSGFNSGRATDTQYF. This chain uses TRBV29-1 with TRBJ2-3, with 11 bases identical to TRBD2. Germline trimming cut 7 bases from V and 2 bases from J; bases unmatched to any gene: 8. The CDR3 is 15 residues long. The germline CDR1 and CDR2 sequences are SQVTM and ANQGSEA.

This clone has more than one count but fewer than ten. V usage is TRBV11-2 and J usage is TRBJ2-7; the D gene is possibly TRBD1 (5 bases). The germline gives CDR1 SGHAT, CDR2 FQNNGV. The CDR3 consists of 14 residues. V was trimmed by 1 base and J by 2 bases, leaving 9 bases between them. CDR3 sequence (DNA): TGTGCCAGCAGCTTAGCTGGGGCCACCTACGAGCAGTACTTC. It encodes CASSLAGATYEQYF.

The chain couples TRBV5-1 to TRBJ1-1, with D possibly being TRBD1 (6 bases). Germline V gives CDR1 SGHRS, CDR2 YFSETQ. Between the trimmed V and J ends, which lost 1 base and 1 base, there was a span of 11 bases. The CDR3 runs to 15 residues. CDR3 amino acids: CASSLIQGTNTEAFF. DNA for the CDR3: TGCGCCAGCAGCTTGATTCAGGGGACGAACACTGAAGCTTTCTTT.

The rearrangement links TRBV25-1 to TRBJ1-2, with 8 bases aligning to TRBD1. V gave up 1 base and J gave up 7 bases; unmatched junction bases: 8. The CDR3 extends over 15 amino acids. Per the germline V gene, CDR1 is MGHDK and CDR2 is SYGVNS. CDR3 loop: CASSEFSGGGSGYTF. CDR3 coding DNA: TGTGCCAGCAGTGAATTTTCAGGGGGCGGGTCTGGCTACACCTTC.

This clone appeared a few times. This CDR3 is CASSAPTSGRAQVNEQFF. The DNA for the CDR3 is TGTGCCAGCAGCGCGCCGACTAGCGGGAGGGCCCAGGTGAATGAGCAGTTCTTC. The chain couples TRBV9 to TRBJ2-1; 14 bases align to TRBD2. V shed 3 bases and J 7 bases; nucleotides not matched to a gene: 12. Germline loops: CDR1 SGDLS, CDR2 YYNGEE. This CDR3 has 18 residues.

This clone was seen only a few times. The chain recombines TRBV2 with TRBJ2-1; TRBD2 aligns across 10 bases. Germline V gene sequence: CDR1 SNHLY, CDR2 FYNNEI. J gave up 4 bases and V 5 bases, and 5 bases lay outside the gene matches. The CDR3 runs 15 residues. This CDR3 reads CASSSSGRGYNEQFF. CDR3 in DNA: TGTGCCAGCAGTTCTAGCGGGAGAGGGTACAATGAGCAGTTCTTC.

This sequence joins TRBV23-1 and TRBJ2-5; tentatively, D is TRBD2 (6 bases). TRBV23-1 is assigned to the ORF class and has an uncertain function. The CDR3 has 15 amino acids. With 2 bases removed from V and 5 bases from J, the gap between germline ends came to 15 bases. The CDR3 nucleotides read TGCGCCAGCAGTCAAGCGGGAAATCCGGAGGAGACCCAGTACTTC. It specifies CASSQAGNPEETQYF.

The sample holds a few counts of this clone. The V call is TRBV29-1, the J call TRBJ2-7; D might be TRBD1 (5 bases). Germline lookup yields CDR1 SQVTM and CDR2 ANQGSEA. Trimming removed 4 bases from V and 5 bases from J, with 15 bases in between. This CDR3 is 13 amino acids long. This chain's CDR3 is CSVGRARIHEQYF. The CDR3 nucleotides read TGCAGCGTTGGCAGGGCTAGGATCCACGAGCAGTACTTC.

The V and J genes are TRBV10-3 and TRBJ2-1; no firm D call. Germline V gene sequence: CDR1 ENHRY, CDR2 SYGVKD. Trimming took 7 bases from V and 9 from J, leaving 13 bases between them. The CDR3 extends over 12 amino acids. The CDR3 spells CAINGARGEQFF. The CDR3 nucleotides are TGTGCCATCAATGGAGCGAGAGGTGAGCAGTTCTTC.

This clone was found a few times. The chain links TRBV30 to TRBJ2-3, with 8 bases matching TRBD2. This CDR3 region has 15 residues. V shed 6 bases, J shed 0 bases, and the junction held 8 bases outside the gene matches. In germline, CDR1 is GTSNPN, CDR2 SVGIG (reference sequence). DNA for the CDR3: TGTGCCTGTCGAAGAACTAGCGGAAGCACAGATACGCAGTATTTT. Translation: CACRRTSGSTDTQYF. Based on the CDR3 plus reference TRBV30 and TRBJ2-3, the full variable domain is SQTIHQWPATLVQPVGSPLSLECTVEGTSNPNLYWYRQAAGRGLQLLFYSVGIGQISSEVPQNLSASRPQDRQFILSSKKLLLSDSGFYLCACRRTSGSTDTQYFGPGTRLTVL.

This clone came up a few times. The chain combines TRBV29-1 with TRBJ2-2, with D uncertain. Germline-derived CDR1 and CDR2 are SQVTM and ANQGSEA. The CDR3 loop spans 11 amino acids. Trimming removed 5 bases from V and 2 bases from J, with 3 bases in between. Here the CDR3 reads CSVRNTGELFF. In nucleotides, the CDR3 is TGCAGCGTTCGTAACACCGGGGAGCTGTTTTTT.

The genes are TRBV28 and TRBJ1-5; D unresolved. Germline V gene lookup returns CDR1 MDHEN and CDR2 SYDVKM. V was cut by 6 bases and J by 1 base, with 13 bases left in between. CDR3 length: 15 residues. In DNA form, the CDR3 reads TGTGCCAGCAGCCAGCCCCCCGGGAGCAATCAGCCCCAGCATTTT. This sequence encodes CASSQPPGSNQPQHF. The whole variable domain, filled in from reference TRBV28 and TRBJ1-5, reads DVKVTQSSRYLVKRTGEKVFLECVQDMDHENMFWYRQDPGLGLRLIYFSYDVKMKEKGDIPEGYSVSREKKERFSLILESASTNQTSMYLCASSQPPGSNQPQHFGDGTRLSIL.

In its sample, this clone was seen a few times. J is TRBJ2-5 and V is TRBV5-1; maybe TRBD1 (6 bases). Per germline, CDR1 SGHRS and CDR2 YFSETQ. The CDR3 is 14 amino acids. Trimming cost V 4 bases and J 5 bases, with 15 bases left between them. CDR3 region: CASSPEGRGETQYF. The CDR3 nucleotides are TGCGCCAGCAGCCCAGAGGGCAGGGGCGAGACCCAGTACTTC.